This T cell receptor (beta chain) was captured by sequencing in a study of memory CD8 T cells in hepatitis C reinfection. TCRdb's table, derived via immunoSEQ multiplex PCR, lists solely in-frame clones and lacks some. Found here are about 43,000 clones, approximately 92% of them singletons; the top ten hold 0.72%. Time point: late/post reinfection, 12 to 24 weeks after detection. TCR sequencing was done directly ex vivo on sorted cells, without expansion in vitro. CDR3 size: 16 residues. CDR1 SGHVS and CDR2 FNYEAQ come from the germline V gene. V gave up 1 base and J gave up 4 bases; unmatched junction bases: 5.

The J gene is TRBJ2-1, the V gene TRBV7-6, with 9 bases that match TRBD2. The sample was naive CD8+ T cells sorted from blood. This sequence originates from a man between 18 and 29 years old with hepatitis C virus infection. CDR3 nucleotide sequence: TGTGCCAGCAGCTTAGACCCTAGCGGGGATTACAATGAGCAGTTCTTC. This encodes CASSLDPSGDYNEQFF. Full variable domain (rest looked up from reference TRBV7-6 and TRBJ2-1): GAGVSQSPRYKVTKRGQDVALRCDPISGHVSLYWYRQALGQGPEFLTYFNYEAQQDKSGLPNDRFSAERPEGSISTLTIQRTEQRDSAMYRCASSLDPSGDYNEQFFGPGTRLTVL.